The next 25 T cell receptor beta chains were all read from a single sample in a study of T cell changes during pregnancy in multiple sclerosis. Data came from immunoSEQ multiplex PCR; TCRdb stores just in-frame clones and leaves some out. In the table there are some 10,000 clones, around 80% of which are singletons. Specimen: CD8+ T cells from peripheral blood mononuclear cells, collected in the third trimester of pregnancy. The source of these receptors is a female donor in good health, enrolled as a control in a pregnancy study.

This chain connects TRBV7-9 to TRBJ1-5; no firm D call. Germline CDR1 is SEHNR and CDR2 is FQNEAQ (reference sequence). The CDR3 contains 10 residues. Trimming removed 5 bases at V and 10 bases at J, with 6 bases between. The DNA of the CDR3 is TGTGCCAGCAGCCCCCCACCCCAGCATTTT. Protein sequence: CASSPPPQHF.

The chain uses TRBV25-1 and TRBJ2-1; maybe TRBD2 (5 bases). Per the germline V gene, CDR1 is MGHDK and CDR2 is SYGVNS. The length of the CDR3 is 14 residues. V was clipped by 7 bases and J by 1 base, with 11 bases between them. The DNA for the CDR3 is TGTGCCAGCACCCACGGACTGTCCTACAATGAGCAGTTCTTC. As protein: CASTHGLSYNEQFF.

This chain uses TRBV6-6 with TRBJ1-1; D uncertain. The V and J ends lost 7 bases and 0 bases respectively, with 9 bases between them. The CDR3 has 13 residues. CDR1 MNHNY and CDR2 SVGAGI come from the germline V gene (reference sequence). CDR3 nucleotides: TGTGCCAGCACCCCTCTTGTGAACACTGAAGCTTTCTTT. It yields the protein CASTPLVNTEAFF.

V is TRBV11-2 and J is TRBJ1-2; 9 bases are a match to TRBD1. J gave up 7 bases and V 0 bases, and 6 bases lay outside the gene matches. Per the germline V gene, CDR1 is SGHAT and CDR2 is FQNNGV. The CDR3 contains 15 residues. The CDR3 is CASSLDGGTGSGYTF. Written as DNA, the CDR3 is TGTGCCAGCAGCTTAGATGGGGGGACAGGGTCTGGCTACACCTTC. Drawing the rest from reference TRBV11-2 and TRBJ1-2, the complete variable domain is EAGVAQSPRYKIIEKRQSVAFWCNPISGHATLYWYQQILGQGPKLLIQFQNNGVVDDSQLPKDRFSAERLKGVDSTLKIQPAKLEDSAVYLCASSLDGGTGSGYTFGSGTRLTVV.

The V call is TRBV28, the J call TRBJ2-7; D remains ambiguous. Trimming removed 7 bases from V and 0 bases from J, with 22 bases in between. This CDR3 comprises 17 residues. Germline V gene lookup returns CDR1 MDHEN and CDR2 SYDVKM. The CDR3 bases are TGTGCCAGCAATCCCCGCGGCCGGAGAAAGAGCTCCTACGAGCAGTACTTC. This encodes CASNPRGRRKSSYEQYF.

V and J are TRBV10-3 and TRBJ2-7, with D possibly TRBD1 on 6 matching bases. The CDR3 totals 15 residues. Per germline, CDR1 ENHRY and CDR2 SYGVKD. The germline V and J ends were trimmed by 7 bases and 0 bases, with 16 bases remaining between them. The CDR3 coding sequence is TGTGCCATCATGACAGACAGGCCAAACTCCTACGAGCAGTACTTC. Protein: CAIMTDRPNSYEQYF.

V gene TRBV9 combines with J gene TRBJ2-5; 9 nucleotides match TRBD2. V trimming: 0 bases; J trimming: 3 bases; junction bases outside the gene matches: 9. This CDR3 spans 17 amino acids. Germline V lookup: CDR1 SGDLS, CDR2 YYNGEE. DNA for the CDR3: TGTGCCAGCAGCGTAGAGGGTCTAGCGGGGCTCGAAGAGACCCAGTACTTC. Protein: CASSVEGLAGLEETQYF.

J is TRBJ2-6 and V is TRBV29-1, with 7 positions matching TRBD2. CDR1 is SQVTM, CDR2 ANQGSEA, per germline. There are 14 residues in the CDR3. V gave up 7 bases and J gave up 0 bases; unmatched junction bases: 3. This chain's CDR3 is CSAREGSGANVLTF. The CDR3 region has the DNA TGCAGCGCCAGGGAGGGCTCTGGGGCCAACGTCCTGACTTTC.

Details on this clone: The junction does not match germline at one end; this may be a read error. The chain combines TRBV7-7 with TRBJ2-1, with TRBD2 matching over 11 bases. The CDR3 has 16 residues. The germline CDR1 and CDR2 sequences are SSHAT and FNYEAQ (reference sequence). This chain's CDR3 is CASSLDLAGGDNEQFF. Written as DNA, the CDR3 is TGTGCTAGCAGCTTAGACTTAGCGGGAGGGGACAATGAGCAGTTCTTC.

This chain links TRBV7-9 with TRBJ2-2; the D is unclear. Germline V CDR1 and CDR2: SEHNR, FQNEAQ (reference sequence). This CDR3 is 15 amino acids long. V lost 5 bases to trimming and J lost 4 bases, with 14 bases between them. The CDR3 loop is CASSPYAGGTGELFF. For the CDR3, the DNA is TGTGCCAGCAGCCCCTACGCCGGTGGCACCGGGGAGCTGTTTTTT.

V usage is TRBV11-2 and J usage is TRBJ2-3; 7 bases fit TRBD1. This CDR3 contains 15 residues. Trimming removed 1 base from V and 3 bases from J; junction bases left unmatched: 4. Germline V gene data show CDR1 as SGHAT and CDR2 as FQNNGV. The CDR3 reads CASSLAQGETDTQYF. The CDR3 DNA follows: TGTGCCAGCAGCTTAGCCCAGGGGGAAACAGATACGCAGTATTTT.

This clone came up a few times. The chain uses TRBV6-4 and TRBJ2-1, with a weak D call TRBD1 (5 bases). The CDR3 loop spans 14 amino acids. Between the trimmed V and J ends, which lost 0 bases and 8 bases, there was a span of 11 bases. The germline gives CDR1 MRHNA, CDR2 SNTAGT. The CDR3 DNA reads TGTGCCAGCAGTGACTCCCAGGGATCAGATGAGCAGTTCTTC. Protein: CASSDSQGSDEQFF.

The chain links TRBV23-1 to TRBJ1-2; TRBD1 is a possible D gene (5 bases). TRBV23-1 is classed as an ORF, of uncertain function. The CDR3 is made up of 17 amino acids. V was cut by 3 bases and J by 5 bases, with 22 bases left in between. The CDR3 spells CASSHYTRYRRLYGYTF. The CDR3 coding sequence is TGCGCCAGCAGTCACTACACCAGGTACAGGAGATTGTATGGCTACACCTTC.

The V gene is TRBV29-1, the J gene TRBJ2-1, with a tentative D call TRBD2 (7 bases). This CDR3 region has 15 residues. V dropped 3 bases and J dropped 10 bases, with 22 bases sitting between them. The germline CDR1 and CDR2 sequences are SQVTM and ANQGSEA. The DNA of the CDR3 is TGCAGCGTTGAGGGGGAGGGACAACCCGGCGGGGAGCAGTTCTTC. Translated, it gives CSVEGEGQPGGEQFF.

The V and J genes are TRBV2 and TRBJ2-7, with 8 bases identical to TRBD1. The CDR3 runs to 13 residues. V lost 2 bases and J lost 11; bases outside the gene matches: 8. Germline V gives CDR1 SNHLY, CDR2 FYNNEI. CDR3 sequence reads: CASSEPPDRAEYF. In nucleotides, the CDR3 is TGTGCCAGCAGTGAACCGCCGGACAGGGCCGAGTACTTC.

The V call is TRBV27, the J call TRBJ1-2; D is unresolved. This CDR3 is built from 15 residues. The germline V and J ends were trimmed by 0 bases and 0 bases, with 8 bases remaining between them. Per the germline V gene, CDR1 is MNHEY and CDR2 is SMNVEV (reference sequence). The CDR3 DNA is TGTGCCAGCAGTTTATCCGCACTACCTAACTATGGCTACACCTTC. It specifies CASSLSALPNYGYTF.

The chain combines TRBV6-6 with TRBJ2-5; 7 bases are a match to TRBD2. This CDR3 comprises 13 residues. CDR1 and CDR2 from the germline V gene are MNHNY and SVGAGI (reference sequence). V was clipped by 5 bases and J by 4 bases; unmatched bases: 4. The CDR3 nucleotides read TGTGCCAGCAGTACGGGACTACGAGAGACCCAGTACTTC. Protein: CASSTGLRETQYF.

The CDR3 reads CASSGDRIYEQYF. The CDR3, as DNA: TGTGCCAGCAGTGGGGACAGAATCTACGAGCAGTACTTC. The chain is built from TRBV27 and TRBJ2-5; TRBD1 matches at 7 bases. The DNA matches TRBJ2-7 better at its end, which makes the J call doubtful. Germline V gene sequence: CDR1 MNHEY, CDR2 SMNVEV (reference sequence). This CDR3 spans 13 amino acids.

This chain uses TRBV13 with TRBJ2-7, with TRBD2 matching over 7 bases. The CDR3 length is 13 residues. The germline gives CDR1 PRHDT, CDR2 FYEKMQ (reference sequence). Unmatched junction bases numbered 6, after V lost 5 bases and J lost 5 bases. The chain's CDR3 is CASSRPGRDEQYF. Here the CDR3 DNA reads TGTGCCAGCAGCCGACCTGGGAGGGACGAGCAGTACTTC.

This clone was detected only a few times. Here the CDR3 reads CASSLAGGPRGLFF. In nucleotides, the CDR3 is TGTGCCAGCAGCTTGGCAGGAGGGCCAAGAGGACTGTTTTTT. The rearrangement links TRBV5-6 to TRBJ1-4, with D unclear. The CDR3 covers 14 residues. Trimming removed 0 bases at V and 13 bases at J, with 16 bases between. Germline V CDR1 and CDR2: SGHDT, YYEEEE. Drawing the rest from reference TRBV5-6 and TRBJ1-4, the complete variable domain is DAGVTQSPTHLIKTRGQQVTLRCSPKSGHDTVSWYQQALGQGPQFIFQYYEEEERQRGNFPDRFSGHQFPNYSSELNVNALLLGDSALYLCASSLAGGPRGLFFGSGTQLSVL.

The V gene is TRBV9, the J gene TRBJ2-6, with 7 bases identical to TRBD1. The V gene end was trimmed by 6 bases and the J gene end by 0 bases; junction bases not matched to a gene: 3. From germline, CDR1 is SGDLS and CDR2 YYNGEE. The CDR3 runs 15 residues. CDR3 DNA sequence: TGTGCCAGCAAGGACAGGTTCTCTGGGGCCAACGTCCTGACTTTC. This translates into CASKDRFSGANVLTF.

Note on this clone: One junction end disagrees with the germline gene, perhaps due to a read error. V usage is TRBV11-2 and J usage is TRBJ2-3, with TRBD1 matching 8 bases. Germline lookup yields CDR1 SGHAT and CDR2 FQNNGV. CDR3 length equals 17 residues. The CDR3 bases are TGTGCCAGCACCTTATACGCCGAGGACAGGGACAACTATACGCAGTATTTT. As protein: CASTLYAEDRDNYTQYF.

In its sample, this clone was seen once. The genes are TRBV29-1 and TRBJ2-3; 9 bases map to TRBD2. There are 14 residues in the CDR3. After removal of 5 bases from V and 4 bases from J, the junction contained 7 bases not matched to a gene. Germline assignment: CDR1 SQVTM and CDR2 ANQGSEA. DNA for the CDR3: TGCAGCGTTAAAGGAGCGGGGGGCGCAGATACGCAGTATTTT. Translation: CSVKGAGGADTQYF.

In its sample, this clone was seen a few times. This rearrangement joins TRBV2 to TRBJ1-5; 8 bases are a match to TRBD1. The germline V gene has CDR1 SNHLY and CDR2 FYNNEI. The CDR3 consists of 14 residues. The V and J ends lost 8 bases and 6 bases, in that order; junction bases with no gene match: 9. The DNA of the CDR3 is TGTGCCAGCGGGGTGGACAGGGAGAGTCAGCCCCAGCATTTT. Encoded protein: CASGVDRESQPQHF.

The J gene is TRBJ2-3, the V gene TRBV4-3; unclear D gene. V lost 4 bases and J 5 bases, leaving 13 bases between the germline ends. The V gene's germline CDR1 is LGHNA and CDR2 YSLEER. This CDR3 comprises 14 residues. Here the CDR3 DNA reads TGCGCCAGCAGCCGCCAGAGTCGGAGAGATACGCAGTATTTT. This encodes CASSRQSRRDTQYF.